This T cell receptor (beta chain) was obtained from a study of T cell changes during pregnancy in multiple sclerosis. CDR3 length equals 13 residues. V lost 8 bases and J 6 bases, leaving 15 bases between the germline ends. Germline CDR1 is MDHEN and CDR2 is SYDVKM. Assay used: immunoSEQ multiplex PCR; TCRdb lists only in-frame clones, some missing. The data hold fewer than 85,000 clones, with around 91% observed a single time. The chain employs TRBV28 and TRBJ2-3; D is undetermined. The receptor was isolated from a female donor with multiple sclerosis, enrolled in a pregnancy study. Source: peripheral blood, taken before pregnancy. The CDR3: CASRPEVTDTQYF. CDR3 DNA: TGTGCCAGCCGGCCCGAGGTTACCGATACGCAGTATTTT.